Presented here are 29 T cell receptor beta chains from one specimen sequenced in a study of cytomegalovirus exposure and HLA in healthy donors. With 60 Vbeta and 13 Jbeta primers, the PCR was carried out. Clones were sequenced by immunoSEQ multiplex PCR, and TCRdb holds only the in-frame ones, with some missing. The data contain around 160,000 clones, around four fifths of them singletons. Sequenced input: PBMCs. The receptors shown here come from a man aged 45-65 years in good health and CMV-seropositive.

The V call is TRBV30, the J call TRBJ1-1; the D gene is possibly TRBD1 (6 bases). From germline, CDR1 is GTSNPN and CDR2 SVGIG (reference sequence). The CDR3 extends over 13 amino acids. The V end lost 3 bases, the J end lost 5 bases, and 13 bases lay between the germline ends. Written as DNA, the CDR3 is TGTGCCTGGAGAGTGGAAAGGGGGACTGAAGCTTTCTTT. Translated, it gives CAWRVERGTEAFF.

The rearrangement links TRBV27 to TRBJ2-6, with unresolved D. Germline V lookup: CDR1 MNHEY, CDR2 SMNVEV (reference sequence). Trimming left V 5 bases short and J 3 bases short, with 11 bases between. There are 15 residues in the CDR3. The DNA for the CDR3 is TGTGCCAGCAGTCTGATGGTCGGTGGGGCCAACGTCCTGACTTTC. Translated, it gives CASSLMVGGANVLTF.

This chain uses TRBV2 with TRBJ2-5, with unresolved D. The J call may be incorrect, as the DNA end agrees better with TRBJ2-7. Germline assignment: CDR1 SNHLY and CDR2 FYNNEI. The CDR3 spans 13 residues. CDR3 region: CASSATNSYEQYF. The CDR3 DNA sequence: TGTGCCAGCAGTGCTACCAATTCCTACGAGCAGTACTTC.

This chain uses TRBV9 with TRBJ1-2; D possibly corresponds to TRBD1 (6 bases). Looked up from germline, CDR1 is SGDLS and CDR2 is YYNGEE. V was shortened by 4 bases and J by 9 bases, with 13 bases between the two germline ends. This CDR3 contains 12 residues. The CDR3 sequence: CASSQRGMSYTF. In DNA form, the CDR3 reads TGTGCCAGCAGCCAGAGGGGGATGAGCTACACCTTC.

This chain links TRBV15 with TRBJ2-1; 7 bases are a match to TRBD1. The ends lost 7 bases at V and 2 bases at J; junction bases unmatched: 8. Germline CDR1 and CDR2: LNHNV and YYDKDF (reference sequence). The CDR3 totals 15 residues. The CDR3 sequence: CATIQATGPYNEQFF. The DNA for the CDR3 is TGTGCCACCATACAAGCGACAGGGCCCTACAATGAGCAGTTCTTC.

The chain combines TRBV2 with TRBJ1-4, with TRBD1 matching 8 bases. Germline CDR1 and CDR2: SNHLY and FYNNEI. The CDR3 spans 15 residues. V gave up 6 bases and J gave up 3 bases; unmatched junction bases: 6. CDR3 region: CASRWTGSPNEKLFF. In nucleotides, the CDR3 is TGTGCCAGCAGATGGACAGGGTCCCCTAATGAAAAACTGTTTTTT. The full variable domain, in which reference TRBV2 and TRBJ1-4 provide the parts outside the CDR3, is EPEVTQTPSHQVTQMGQEVILRCVPISNHLYFYWYRQILGQKVEFLVSFYNNEISEKSEIFDDQFSVERPDGSNFTLKIRSTKLEDSAMYFCASRWTGSPNEKLFFGSGTQLSVL.

The rearrangement links TRBV7-8 to TRBJ2-2, with 8 positions matching TRBD2. This CDR3 has 18 residues. With 4 bases clipped from V and 7 bases from J, the junction kept 17 bases outside the gene matches. The germline V gene has CDR1 SGHVS and CDR2 FQNEAQ. CDR3 nucleotide sequence: TGTGCCAGCAGCTCTCGAACCGGGACTAGGGGAAAGAACGGGGAGCTGTTTTTT. Translation gives CASSSRTGTRGKNGELFF.

The rearrangement uses TRBV7-6 and TRBJ1-5; 7 bases line up with TRBD1. The CDR3 has 19 amino acids. V lost 2 bases and J lost 4; bases outside the gene matches: 17. CDR1 and CDR2 from the germline V gene are SGHVS and FNYEAQ. CDR3 amino acids: CASSLYPPVDRAINQPQHF. The CDR3 nucleotides read TGTGCCAGCAGCTTATATCCCCCCGTCGACAGGGCGATTAATCAGCCCCAGCATTTT.

Turning to this clone: The same CDR3 arises from other DNA sequences in this sample as well. This chain's CDR3 is CASSLIGESGNTIYF. CDR3 DNA sequence: TGCGCCAGCAGCTTGATCGGAGAGTCTGGAAACACCATATATTTT. V usage is TRBV5-1 and J usage is TRBJ1-3; D not resolved. This CDR3 comprises 15 residues. Trimming pared 1 base from V and 1 base from J, leaving 9 bases between. The germline V gene encodes CDR1 SGHRS and CDR2 YFSETQ.

This clone was seen more than once but under ten times. The rearrangement uses TRBV6-1 and TRBJ1-1; the D gene is possibly TRBD1 (5 bases). The V gene's germline CDR1 is MNHNS and CDR2 SASEGT. This CDR3 region has 13 residues. V lost 4 bases and J 1 base, leaving 7 bases between the germline ends. In DNA form, the CDR3 reads TGTGCCAGCAGTGTGACAGCGAACACTGAAGCTTTCTTT. Encoded protein: CASSVTANTEAFF.

The rearrangement links TRBV9 to TRBJ2-3, with 12 positions matching TRBD2. V lost 0 bases to trimming and J lost 4 bases; unmatched junction nucleotides: 6. CDR3 length: 17 residues. CDR1 and CDR2 (germline): SGDLS, YYNGEE. CDR3 nucleotide sequence: TGTGCCAGCAGCGTAGCCGCTAGCGGGAGGGCATCAGATACGCAGTATTTT. Translating it yields CASSVAASGRASDTQYF.

The chain uses TRBV18 and TRBJ2-7; no clear D. From germline, CDR1 is KGHSH and CDR2 LQKENI. This CDR3 has 11 amino acids. Trimming took off 5 bases at V and 7 bases at J, with 9 bases between the two ends. CDR3 in amino acids: CASSSQREQYF. The DNA for the CDR3 is TGTGCCAGCTCATCGCAGAGGGAGCAGTACTTC.

In this sample, this clone turned up a few times. CDR3 DNA: TGTGCCAGCAGTTATCGGACAGGTGAAGCTTTCTTT. Protein: CASSYRTGEAFF. The V call is TRBV6-6, the J call TRBJ1-1, with TRBD1 matching 7 bases. J gave up 7 bases and V 3 bases, and 2 bases lay outside the gene matches. The germline CDR1 and CDR2 sequences are MNHNY and SVGAGI (reference sequence). The CDR3 runs to 12 residues.

Turning to this clone: Other nucleotide sequences from this sample produce the same CDR3. This chain connects TRBV9 to TRBJ1-1; D unclear. Deletions cut 0 bases from V and 0 bases from J, with 3 bases between. CDR1 is SGDLS and CDR2 is YYNGEE in the germline V gene. The CDR3 loop spans 13 amino acids. The CDR3 region has the DNA TGTGCCAGCAGCGTAGCCTTGAACACTGAAGCTTTCTTT. This sequence encodes CASSVALNTEAFF.

On this clone: At the DNA level, this CDR3 is encoded by other sequences in the same sample as well. The V gene is TRBV4-2, the J gene TRBJ1-6; TRBD1 might be the D (5 bases). In germline, CDR1 is LGHNA, CDR2 YNFKEQ. Trimming removed 0 bases at V and 9 bases at J, with 15 bases between. The CDR3 sequence is 16 residues long. The CDR3 nucleotides are TGTGCCAGCAGCCAAGAGTTCGGGTGGGGCGTTTCACCCCTCCACTTT. This sequence encodes CASSQEFGWGVSPLHF.

V usage is TRBV27 and J usage is TRBJ2-7, with 7 bases matching TRBD1. Trimming cost V 3 bases and J 2 bases; bases outside gene matches: 16. The CDR3 has 18 residues. The V gene's germline CDR1 is MNHEY and CDR2 SMNVEV (reference sequence). CDR3 sequence (DNA): TGTGCCAGCAGTTTCCTCTCCCCCCTGGGGACAGTCGCCTACGAGCAGTACTTC. As protein: CASSFLSPLGTVAYEQYF.

V gene TRBV6-4 combines with J gene TRBJ2-3, with D maybe TRBD2 (5 bases). Trimming took 0 bases from V and 1 from J, leaving 8 bases between them. Germline CDR1 MRHNA, CDR2 SNTAGT. The CDR3 is 15 amino acids. The CDR3 loop is CASSDSGVGTDTQYF. The CDR3 DNA is TGTGCCAGCAGTGACTCGGGAGTTGGCACAGATACGCAGTATTTT.

The chain combines TRBV13 with TRBJ2-1; 7 nucleotides match TRBD1. With 4 bases clipped from V and 3 bases from J, the junction kept 0 bases outside the gene matches. The CDR3 runs 13 residues. Germline values: CDR1 PRHDT, CDR2 FYEKMQ (reference sequence). The CDR3 protein is CASSWDSYNEQFF. Written as DNA, the CDR3 is TGTGCCAGCAGCTGGGACAGCTACAATGAGCAGTTCTTC.

V is TRBV7-3 and J is TRBJ2-6, with 8 bases lining up with TRBD2. The CDR3 is 19 amino acids. The V segment lost 6 bases and the J segment 4 bases; nucleotides outside the gene matches: 17. Germline-derived CDR1 and CDR2 are SGHTA and FQGTGA. In DNA form, the CDR3 reads TGTGCCAGCAGATTCAGCGGGGGCTCCCATGTTCAAGGGGCCAACGTCCTGACTTTC. This translates into CASRFSGGSHVQGANVLTF.

The chain uses TRBV6-1 and TRBJ2-7, with D perhaps matching TRBD2 (5 bases). The ends were cut back, 0 bases at V and 1 base at J, with 10 bases in the middle. In germline, CDR1 is MNHNS, CDR2 SASEGT. The length of the CDR3 is 15 residues. CDR3 sequence: CASSEAAVVSYEQYF. CDR3 bases: TGTGCCAGCAGTGAAGCAGCGGTTGTTTCCTACGAGCAGTACTTC.

The genes are TRBV19 and TRBJ2-3; tentative D call: TRBD2 (5 bases). Germline CDR1 reads LNHDA; CDR2 reads SQIVND (reference sequence). Trimming took 4 bases from V and 0 from J, leaving 11 bases between them. The CDR3 is 15 amino acids. The CDR3 region is CASSRGGPSTDTQYF. CDR3 nucleotide sequence: TGTGCCAGTAGTAGAGGCGGGCCAAGCACAGATACGCAGTATTTT.

The chain joins TRBV19 to TRBJ2-3, with 8 bases aligning to TRBD1. CDR3 length: 15 amino acids. The germline gives CDR1 LNHDA, CDR2 SQIVND (reference sequence). The trim removed 7 bases at V and 2 bases at J, leaving 8 bases unmatched. The CDR3 DNA sequence: TGTGCCAGTAACGACAGGGGTAAAGTCACAGATACGCAGTATTTT. Its translation: CASNDRGKVTDTQYF.

This chain joins TRBV11-2 and TRBJ2-7; possible D gene TRBD1, 5 bases. V shed 5 bases and J shed 7 bases, with 15 bases lying between them. Germline CDR1 and CDR2: SGHAT and FQNNGV. The CDR3 has 13 amino acids. The CDR3 region is CASSPRRVQEQYF. DNA of the CDR3: TGTGCCAGCAGCCCCCGCAGGGTTCAGGAGCAGTACTTC.

The V call is TRBV6-1, the J call TRBJ1-5, with D perhaps matching TRBD1 (5 bases). This CDR3 is 15 amino acids long. The V gene's germline CDR1 is MNHNS and CDR2 SASEGT. V shed 6 bases and J shed 2 bases, with 14 bases lying between them. CDR3 in DNA: TGTGCCAGCAGAAATCGGGGGGTGGGCAATCAGCCCCAGCATTTT. Its translation is CASRNRGVGNQPQHF.

With regard to this clone: The germline gene is not matched at one end of the junction; a read error may be the cause. Here the CDR3 DNA reads TGTGCCAGCAGCTTGGATATCTCTGGAGACACCATATATTTT. This codes for CASSLDISGDTIYF. The chain has TRBV13 and TRBJ1-3, with D uncertain. The CDR3 length is 14 residues. Germline assignment: CDR1 PRHDT and CDR2 FYEKMQ (reference sequence).

The CDR3 sequence: CASSLDRDQFANYGYTF. The CDR3 bases are TGTGCCAGCAGTTTAGACAGGGACCAATTCGCTAACTATGGCTACACCTTC. The chain carries TRBV28 and TRBJ1-2; TRBD1 matches at 7 bases. The germline V gene has CDR1 MDHEN and CDR2 SYDVKM. V trimming: 2 bases; J trimming: 0 bases; junction bases outside the gene matches: 9. The CDR3 covers 17 residues.

This sequence joins TRBV30 and TRBJ2-7, with TRBD1 matching 8 bases. This CDR3 region has 14 residues. Losses at the gene ends were 2 bases for V and 1 base for J; bases not matched to a gene: 4. Per germline, CDR1 GTSNPN and CDR2 SVGIG (reference sequence). Here the CDR3 DNA reads TGTGCCTGGAGTCGGACAGGGCGATCCTACGAGCAGTACTTC. Its translation: CAWSRTGRSYEQYF.

The chain links TRBV27 to TRBJ1-5; 7 bases are shared with TRBD1. The V gene's germline CDR1 is MNHEY and CDR2 SMNVEV (reference sequence). Losses at the gene ends were 6 bases for V and 0 bases for J; bases not matched to a gene: 2. This CDR3 has 14 residues. CDR3 DNA: TGTGCCAGCAGGGGGACAGATAGCAATCAGCCCCAGCATTTT. This translates into CASRGTDSNQPQHF.

V usage is TRBV11-3 and J usage is TRBJ2-2; no reliable D call. V shed 0 bases and J shed 6 bases, with 8 bases lying between them. This CDR3 has 14 residues. Germline values: CDR1 SGHNT, CDR2 YENEEA. The CDR3 region has the DNA TGTGCCAGCAGCTTAGATGGTGGCCCCGGGGAGCTGTTTTTT. This gives the protein CASSLDGGPGELFF.